This T cell receptor beta chain was sequenced in a study of identical twins. TCRdb fed the 5' RACE reads into MiXCR, producing one record per CDR3 protein. Here the sample spans 400,000 or so distinct CDR3 sequences, roughly 9% being singletons. The CDR3 has 12 amino acids. CDR1 SGHTS and CDR2 YDEGEE come from the germline V gene. The J segment lost 9 bases and the V segment lost 4 bases, leaving 3 bases of the junction unmatched. Sequenced sample: naive T cells sorted from blood. This rearrangement joins TRBV5-8 to TRBJ2-1; 8 bases are a match to TRBD2. The receptor's source is a woman between 45 and 65 years old in good health. The DNA for the CDR3 is TGTGCCAGCAGCCCTCGGGGGGGTGAGCAGTTCTTC. Translation: CASSPRGGEQFF.